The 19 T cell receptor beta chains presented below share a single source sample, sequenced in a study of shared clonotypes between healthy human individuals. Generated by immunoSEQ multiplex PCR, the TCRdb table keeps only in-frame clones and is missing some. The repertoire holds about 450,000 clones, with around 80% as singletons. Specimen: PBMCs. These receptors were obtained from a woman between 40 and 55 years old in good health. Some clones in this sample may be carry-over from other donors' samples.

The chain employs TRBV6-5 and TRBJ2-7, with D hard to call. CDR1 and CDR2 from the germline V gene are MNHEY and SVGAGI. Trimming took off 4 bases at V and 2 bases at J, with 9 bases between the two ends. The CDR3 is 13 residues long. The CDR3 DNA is TGTGCCAGCAGTTCCCCGGGCGCCTACGAGCAGTACTTC. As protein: CASSSPGAYEQYF.

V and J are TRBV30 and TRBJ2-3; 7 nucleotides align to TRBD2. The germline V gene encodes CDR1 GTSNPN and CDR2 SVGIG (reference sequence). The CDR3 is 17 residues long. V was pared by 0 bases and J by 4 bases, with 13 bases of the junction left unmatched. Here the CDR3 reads CAWSVLIGAGEPDTQYF. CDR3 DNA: TGTGCCTGGAGTGTACTAATAGGGGCGGGAGAGCCAGATACGCAGTATTTT.

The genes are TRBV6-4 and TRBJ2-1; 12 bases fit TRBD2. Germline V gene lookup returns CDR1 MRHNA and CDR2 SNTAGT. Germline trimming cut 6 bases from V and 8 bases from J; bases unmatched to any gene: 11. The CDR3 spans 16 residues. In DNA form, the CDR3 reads TGTGCCAGCAGCGAACTTGGGACTAGCGGGTCGGATGAGCAGTTCTTC. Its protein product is CASSELGTSGSDEQFF.

In DNA form, the CDR3 reads TGTGCCAGCAGTGAAGCGGGTCCTTATGAAGGCTACACCTTC. Amino acids: CASSEAGPYEGYTF. This chain links TRBV2 with TRBJ1-2, with D hard to call. V shed 0 bases and J shed 8 bases, with 13 bases lying between them. Per germline, CDR1 SNHLY and CDR2 FYNNEI. This CDR3 is built from 14 residues.

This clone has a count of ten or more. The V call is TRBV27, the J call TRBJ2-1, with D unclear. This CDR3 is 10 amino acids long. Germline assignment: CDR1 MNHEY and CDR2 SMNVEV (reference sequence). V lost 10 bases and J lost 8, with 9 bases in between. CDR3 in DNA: TGTGCCACCGGGCCTTATGAGCAGTTCTTC. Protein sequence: CATGPYEQFF.

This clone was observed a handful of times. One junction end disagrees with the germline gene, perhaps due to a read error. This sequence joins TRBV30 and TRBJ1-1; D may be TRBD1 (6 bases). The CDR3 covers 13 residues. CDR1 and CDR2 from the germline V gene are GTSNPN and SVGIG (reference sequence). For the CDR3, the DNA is TGTGCCTGGAGTGTTCGCTGGGACACCGAAGCTTTCTTT. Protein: CAWSVRWDTEAFF. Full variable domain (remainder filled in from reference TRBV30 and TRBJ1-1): SQTIHQWPATLVQPVGSPLSLECTVEGTSNPNLYWYRQAAGRGLQLLFYSVGIGQISSEVPQNLSASRPQDRQFILSSKKLLLSDSGFYLCAWSVRWDTEAFFGQGTRLTVV.

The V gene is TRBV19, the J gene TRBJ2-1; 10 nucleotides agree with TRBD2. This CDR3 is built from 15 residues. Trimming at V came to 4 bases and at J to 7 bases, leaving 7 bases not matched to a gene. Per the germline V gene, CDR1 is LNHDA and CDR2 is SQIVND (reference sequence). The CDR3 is CASSNSGRARNEQFF. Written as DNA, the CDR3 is TGTGCCAGTAGTAACAGCGGGAGGGCCAGGAATGAGCAGTTCTTC.

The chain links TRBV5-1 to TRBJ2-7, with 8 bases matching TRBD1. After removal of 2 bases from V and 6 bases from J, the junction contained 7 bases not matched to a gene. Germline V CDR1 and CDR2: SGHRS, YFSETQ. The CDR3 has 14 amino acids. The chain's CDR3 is CASSLELTGAEQYF. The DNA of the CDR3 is TGCGCCAGCAGCTTAGAATTGACAGGGGCCGAGCAGTACTTC.

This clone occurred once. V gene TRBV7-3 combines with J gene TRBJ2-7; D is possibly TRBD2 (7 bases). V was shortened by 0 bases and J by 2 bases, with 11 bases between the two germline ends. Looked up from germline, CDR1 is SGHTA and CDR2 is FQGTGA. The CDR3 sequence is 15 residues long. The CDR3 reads CASSLTGGTPYEQYF. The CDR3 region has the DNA TGTGCCAGCAGCTTAACGGGGGGGACACCCTACGAGCAGTACTTC.

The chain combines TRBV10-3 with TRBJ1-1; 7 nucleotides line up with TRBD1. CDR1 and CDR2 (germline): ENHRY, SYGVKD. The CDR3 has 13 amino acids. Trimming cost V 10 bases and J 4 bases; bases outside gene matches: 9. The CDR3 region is CATVQGTSTEAFF. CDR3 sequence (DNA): TGTGCCACCGTACAGGGGACTAGCACTGAAGCTTTCTTT.

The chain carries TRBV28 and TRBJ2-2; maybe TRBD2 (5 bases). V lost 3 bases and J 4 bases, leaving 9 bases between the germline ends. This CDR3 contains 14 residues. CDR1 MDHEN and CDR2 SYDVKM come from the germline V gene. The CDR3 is CASSLVGVTGELFF. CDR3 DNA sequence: TGTGCCAGCAGTTTGGTGGGAGTCACCGGGGAGCTGTTTTTT.

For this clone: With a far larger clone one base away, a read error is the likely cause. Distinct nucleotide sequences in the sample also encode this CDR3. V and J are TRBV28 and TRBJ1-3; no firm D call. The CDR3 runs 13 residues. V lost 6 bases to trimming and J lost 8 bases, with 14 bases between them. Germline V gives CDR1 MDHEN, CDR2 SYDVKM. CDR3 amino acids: CASSLRPFDTIYF. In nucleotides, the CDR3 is TGTGCCAGCAGCTTAAGGCCCTTCGACACCATATATTTT. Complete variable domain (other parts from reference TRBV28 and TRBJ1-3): DVKVTQSSRYLVKRTGEKVFLECVQDMDHENMFWYRQDPGLGLRLIYFSYDVKMKEKGDIPEGYSVSREKKERFSLILESASTNQTSMYLCASSLRPFDTIYFGEGSWLTVV.

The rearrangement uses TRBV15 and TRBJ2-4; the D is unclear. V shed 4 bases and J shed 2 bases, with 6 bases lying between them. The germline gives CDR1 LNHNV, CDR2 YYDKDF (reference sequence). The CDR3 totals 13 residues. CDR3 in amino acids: CATSTGTKNIQYF. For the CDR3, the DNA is TGTGCCACCAGCACAGGAACCAAAAACATTCAGTACTTC.

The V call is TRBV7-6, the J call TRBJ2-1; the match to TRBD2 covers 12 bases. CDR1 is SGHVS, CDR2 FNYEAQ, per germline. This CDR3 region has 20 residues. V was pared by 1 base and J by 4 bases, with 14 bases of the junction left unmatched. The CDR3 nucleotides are TGTGCCAGCAGCTTAGTTGGGCGGGGGACTAGCGGGCGGGGATACAATGAGCAGTTCTTC. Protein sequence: CASSLVGRGTSGRGYNEQFF.

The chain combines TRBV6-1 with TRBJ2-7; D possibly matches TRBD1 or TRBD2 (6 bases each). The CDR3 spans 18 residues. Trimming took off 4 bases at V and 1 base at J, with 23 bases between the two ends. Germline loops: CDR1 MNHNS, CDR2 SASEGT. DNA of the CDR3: TGTGCCAGCAGTGGACGGGAGAACAGGGCCATCCCTTCCTACGAGCAGTACTTC. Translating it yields CASSGRENRAIPSYEQYF.

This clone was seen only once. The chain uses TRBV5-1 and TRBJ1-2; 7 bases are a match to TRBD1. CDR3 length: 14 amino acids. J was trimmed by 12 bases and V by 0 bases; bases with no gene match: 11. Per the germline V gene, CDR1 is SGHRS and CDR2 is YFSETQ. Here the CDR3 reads CASSLAGPGGIDTF. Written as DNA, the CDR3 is TGCGCCAGCAGCTTGGCGGGCCCAGGGGGGATCGACACCTTC.

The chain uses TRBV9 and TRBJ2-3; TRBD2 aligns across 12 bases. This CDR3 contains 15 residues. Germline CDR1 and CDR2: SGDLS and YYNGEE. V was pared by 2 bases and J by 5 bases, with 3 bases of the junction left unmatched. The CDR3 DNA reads TGTGCCAGCAGCGTCCCGGGACTAGCGGGAGATACGCAGTATTTT. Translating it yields CASSVPGLAGDTQYF. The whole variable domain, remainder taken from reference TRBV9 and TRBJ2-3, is DSGVTQTPKHLITATGQRVTLRCSPRSGDLSVYWYQQSLDQGLQFLIQYYNGEERAKGNILERFSAQQFPDLHSELNLSSLELGDSALYFCASSVPGLAGDTQYFGPGTRLTVL.

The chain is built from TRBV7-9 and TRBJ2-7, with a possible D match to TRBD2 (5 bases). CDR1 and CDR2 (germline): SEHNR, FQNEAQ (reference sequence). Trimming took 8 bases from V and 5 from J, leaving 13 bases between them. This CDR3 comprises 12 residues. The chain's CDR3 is CASQLAGNEQYF. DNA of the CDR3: TGTGCCAGCCAACTCGCGGGCAACGAGCAGTACTTC.

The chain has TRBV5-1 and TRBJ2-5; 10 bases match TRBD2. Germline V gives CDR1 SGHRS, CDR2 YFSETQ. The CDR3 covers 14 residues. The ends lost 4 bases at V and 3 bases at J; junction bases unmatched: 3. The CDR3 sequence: CASSPGLAKETQYF. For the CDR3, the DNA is TGCGCCAGCAGCCCGGGACTAGCGAAAGAGACCCAGTACTTC.